These 8 T cell receptor beta chains were all obtained from the same sample, sequenced in a study of immune evolution from preneoplasia to lung adenocarcinoma. Sequencing used immunoSEQ multiplex PCR; TCRdb keeps in-frame clones, though not all of them. The top ten clones hold roughly 8.7% of a sample with some 3,900 clones, 65% to 85% of them seen once. Sequencing used FFPE adjacent normal lung tissue. The receptor source for this set is a person aged 70 to 85 with lung adenocarcinoma.

This sequence joins TRBV27 and TRBJ2-1; 8 bases line up with TRBD2. The germline CDR1 and CDR2 sequences are MNHEY and SMNVEV (reference sequence). This CDR3 is built from 18 residues. After removal of 2 bases from V and 4 bases from J, the junction contained 13 bases not matched to a gene. The CDR3 spells CASSLILRRAGGYNEQFF. In nucleotides, the CDR3 is TGTGCCAGCAGTTTAATATTGAGGAGGGCGGGAGGTTACAATGAGCAGTTCTTC.

V gene TRBV6-1 combines with J gene TRBJ1-1; D unclear. This CDR3 contains 15 residues. The V end was cut by 2 bases, the J end by 0 bases, with 10 bases between. Germline V gives CDR1 MNHNS, CDR2 SASEGT. CDR3 in amino acids: CASSERPGMNTEAFF. The DNA for the CDR3 is TGTGCCAGCAGTGAACGTCCGGGGATGAACACTGAAGCTTTCTTT.

V is TRBV6-5 and J is TRBJ2-7; tentatively, D is TRBD2 (6 bases). Trimming left V 2 bases short and J 0 bases short, with 11 bases between. Germline V gene lookup returns CDR1 MNHEY and CDR2 SVGAGI. The CDR3 has 15 amino acids. The DNA for the CDR3 is TGTGCCAGCAGTTACCGGAGGGGCTACTCCTACGAGCAGTACTTC. This encodes CASSYRRGYSYEQYF.

CDR3 sequence (DNA): TGCGCCAGCAGCCAAGCTTTGGGACAGGGGGTTCAGCCCCAGCATTTT. This sequence encodes CASSQALGQGVQPQHF. The V and J genes are TRBV4-1 and TRBJ1-5, with TRBD1 matching 11 bases. The CDR3 totals 16 residues. The V segment lost 1 base and the J segment 6 bases; nucleotides outside the gene matches: 5. Germline CDR1 MGHRA, CDR2 YSYEKL.

This chain uses TRBV7-8 with TRBJ1-1, with no clear D. Looked up from germline, CDR1 is SGHVS and CDR2 is FQNEAQ. The ends were cut back, 8 bases at V and 4 bases at J, with 11 bases in the middle. The length of the CDR3 is 12 residues. Here the CDR3 DNA reads TGTGCCAGCGTCGATGGGGTCACTGAAGCTTTCTTT. It yields the protein CASVDGVTEAFF.

This clone was found once. The chain uses TRBV28 and TRBJ2-7; D unclear. Trimming shortened V by 2 bases and J by 8 bases, and 7 bases separated the two germline ends. CDR1 is MDHEN and CDR2 is SYDVKM in the germline V gene. This CDR3 is 11 amino acids long. The CDR3 is CASSLGPQQYF. The CDR3 coding sequence is TGTGCCAGCAGTTTAGGACCCCAGCAGTACTTC.

The chain employs TRBV5-1 and TRBJ1-1; no reliable D call. The V and J ends lost 0 bases and 6 bases respectively, with 9 bases between them. Germline V gene sequence: CDR1 SGHRS, CDR2 YFSETQ. The CDR3 length is 13 residues. The CDR3 DNA reads as TGCGCCAGCAGCTTGGTCGCACGAGCTGAAGCTTTCTTT. Protein: CASSLVARAEAFF.

This sequence joins TRBV5-1 and TRBJ2-3, with TRBD1 matching over 11 bases. The germline V gene has CDR1 SGHRS and CDR2 YFSETQ. This CDR3 spans 15 amino acids. The trim removed 3 bases at V and 6 bases at J, leaving 6 bases unmatched. CDR3 nucleotides: TGCGCCAGCAGCTCCGGACAGGGGGCTTGGGATACGCAGTATTTT. The encoded protein is CASSSGQGAWDTQYF.